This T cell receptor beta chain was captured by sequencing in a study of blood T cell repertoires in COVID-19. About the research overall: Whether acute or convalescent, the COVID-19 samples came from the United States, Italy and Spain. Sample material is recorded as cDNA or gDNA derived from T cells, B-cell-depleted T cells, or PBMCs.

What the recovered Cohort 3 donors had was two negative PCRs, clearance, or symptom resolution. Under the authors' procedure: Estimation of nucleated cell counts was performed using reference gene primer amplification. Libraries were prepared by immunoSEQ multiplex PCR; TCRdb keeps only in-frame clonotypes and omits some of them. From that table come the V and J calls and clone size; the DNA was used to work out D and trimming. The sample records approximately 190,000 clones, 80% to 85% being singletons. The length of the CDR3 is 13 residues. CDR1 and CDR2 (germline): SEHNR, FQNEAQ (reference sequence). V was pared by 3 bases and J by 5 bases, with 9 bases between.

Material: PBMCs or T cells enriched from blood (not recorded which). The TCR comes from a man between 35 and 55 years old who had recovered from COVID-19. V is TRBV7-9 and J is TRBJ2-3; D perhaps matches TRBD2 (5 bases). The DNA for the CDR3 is TGTGCCAGCAGCTTTTATGGAGGAGATACGCAGTATTTT. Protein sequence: CASSFYGGDTQYF.